The clone carrying this TCR beta chain was detected only once. As yet, its antigen is unknown. There were likely unrecorded immune exposures, though donors were nominally healthy when sampled. This specimen comes from a study of cytomegalovirus exposure and HLA in healthy donors. General study results and limits: Within the data, a cluster of highly shared sequence variants was likely a sequencing artifact. In a later analysis, a missense DCLRE1C variant was linked to TCR beta V- and J-gene trimming.

The CDR3 is 12 amino acids. Germline lookup yields CDR1 MNHNS and CDR2 SASEGT. With 5 bases removed from V and 5 bases from J, the gap between germline ends came to 9 bases. 13 Jbeta primers and 60 Vbeta primers were used for the PCR. Clones were sequenced by immunoSEQ multiplex PCR, and TCRdb holds only the in-frame ones, with some missing. This table has 130,000 to 150,000 clones, 80% appearing once. Specimen: PBMCs. The clonotype was recovered from a male donor in good health and CMV-seronegative. This rearrangement joins TRBV6-1 to TRBJ1-2, with D perhaps matching TRBD1 (6 bases). CDR3: CASSTDRYGYTF. Written as DNA, the CDR3 is TGTGCCAGCAGTACGGACAGATATGGCTACACCTTC.